The 10 T cell receptor beta chains listed next were all sequenced from one sample in a study of blood T cell repertoires in COVID-19. Sequencing used immunoSEQ multiplex PCR; TCRdb keeps in-frame clones, though not all of them. The table shows about 480,000 clones, with 85% to 90% occurring only once. The sequenced material came from peripheral blood. The receptor set was obtained from a man aged 18 to 35 with COVID-19, enrolled during active disease.

The J gene is TRBJ2-1, the V gene TRBV11-2, with 9 bases identical to TRBD2. There are 16 residues in the CDR3. From germline, CDR1 is SGHAT and CDR2 FQNNGV. The V segment lost 6 bases and the J segment 4 bases; nucleotides outside the gene matches: 10. The CDR3 DNA reads as TGTGCCAGCAGAACCATAGCGGGAGAATTGTACAATGAGCAGTTCTTC. This gives the protein CASRTIAGELYNEQFF.

The V call is TRBV9, the J call TRBJ1-2; 9 bases are shared with TRBD1. Germline values: CDR1 SGDLS, CDR2 YYNGEE. The CDR3 is 16 amino acids. The junction had 14 bases not matched to a gene; V was cut back by 7 bases and J by 4 bases. CDR3 nucleotides: TGTGCCAGCGCCTCGGGGACAGGGAGGATGAGCTATGGCTACACCTTC. It specifies CASASGTGRMSYGYTF.

V usage is TRBV5-1 and J usage is TRBJ2-7, with 8 bases matching TRBD1. V shed 0 bases and J 6 bases; nucleotides not matched to a gene: 8. CDR1 and CDR2 (germline): SGHRS, YFSETQ. The CDR3 is 15 amino acids. CDR3 DNA sequence: TGCGCCAGCAGCTTGGCCGGGACAGGTGCCTCCGAGCAGTACTTC. Translated: CASSLAGTGASEQYF.

This chain joins TRBV7-2 and TRBJ2-5, with 9 bases lining up with TRBD1. CDR3 length: 14 residues. With V trimmed by 3 bases and J by 5 bases, 4 bases remained unmatched. In germline, CDR1 is SGHTA, CDR2 FQGNSA. CDR3 coding DNA: TGTGCCAGCAGCTTCGACAGGGGGATGGAGACCCAGTACTTC. This codes for CASSFDRGMETQYF.

This clone was recorded a few times. The CDR3: CASSIGLNSPLHF. In DNA, the CDR3 is TGTGCCAGCAGCATAGGACTGAATTCACCCCTCCACTTT. V usage is TRBV9 and J usage is TRBJ1-6; D is uncertain. The germline CDR1 and CDR2 sequences are SGDLS and YYNGEE. The CDR3 extends over 13 amino acids. The V gene lost 4 bases and the J gene lost 7 bases, with 9 bases spanning the gap.

The V gene is TRBV19, the J gene TRBJ2-1; 7 bases match TRBD2. Germline V gene sequence: CDR1 LNHDA, CDR2 SQIVND (reference sequence). After removal of 1 base from V and 6 bases from J, the junction contained 9 bases not matched to a gene. The CDR3 contains 16 residues. The DNA of the CDR3 is TGTGCCAGTAGTATAGCGGGAGGCCGCAGTGGCAATGAGCAGTTCTTC. The encoded protein is CASSIAGGRSGNEQFF.

The rearrangement links TRBV11-2 to TRBJ1-5; tentatively, D is TRBD1 (6 bases). This CDR3 region has 15 residues. Germline V lookup: CDR1 SGHAT, CDR2 FQNNGV. V was shortened by 5 bases and J by 0 bases, with 11 bases between the two germline ends. Here the CDR3 reads CASSIGQNSNQPQHF. The CDR3 DNA reads as TGTGCCAGCAGCATAGGACAGAATAGCAATCAGCCCCAGCATTTT.

The chain combines TRBV11-3 with TRBJ2-5; 11 positions match TRBD2. The CDR3 is made up of 19 amino acids. Germline V gene lookup returns CDR1 SGHNT and CDR2 YENEEA. J was trimmed by 1 base and V by 5 bases; bases with no gene match: 15. CDR3 amino acids: CASSPELGNSGGAQETQYF. The DNA for the CDR3 is TGTGCCAGCAGCCCTGAGTTAGGTAATAGCGGGGGGGCCCAAGAGACCCAGTACTTC. The full variable domain, completed using reference TRBV11-3 and TRBJ2-5, is EAGVVQSPRYKIIEKKQPVAFWCNPISGHNTLYWYLQNLGQGPELLIRYENEEAVDDSQLPKDRFSAERLKGVDSTLKIQPAELGDSAVYLCASSPELGNSGGAQETQYFGPGTRLLVL.

This sequence joins TRBV19 and TRBJ1-5; D is possibly TRBD1 (6 bases). The CDR3 contains 15 residues. Deletions cut 5 bases from V and 2 bases from J, with 13 bases between. Germline loops: CDR1 LNHDA, CDR2 SQIVND (reference sequence). CDR3 bases: TGTGCCAGTAGTCCTAGGACAGCTGGCAATCAGCCCCAGCATTTT. Translated, it gives CASSPRTAGNQPQHF.

The J gene is TRBJ2-7, the V gene TRBV5-1; 12 bases agree with TRBD2. The germline gives CDR1 SGHRS, CDR2 YFSETQ. The J segment lost 2 bases and the V segment lost 3 bases, leaving 3 bases of the junction unmatched. The CDR3 spans 15 residues. CDR3 nucleotides: TGCGCCAGCAGCTCCACTAGCGGGGGGACCTACGAGCAGTACTTC. Translated, it gives CASSSTSGGTYEQYF.